One and the same sample provided the 20 T cell receptor beta chains below, sequenced in a study of cytomegalovirus exposure and HLA in healthy donors. 60 Vbeta and 13 Jbeta primers were used in PCR. Clones were sequenced by immunoSEQ multiplex PCR, and TCRdb holds only the in-frame ones, with some missing. The sample shows over 100,000 clones, and about 1.7% sits with its ten largest clones. The sample consisted of PBMCs. The receptors stem from a man aged 18 to 29 in good health and CMV-seronegative.

The chain has TRBV27 and TRBJ2-1; D remains ambiguous. The germline V gene has CDR1 MNHEY and CDR2 SMNVEV (reference sequence). V was shortened by 4 bases and J by 0 bases, with 7 bases between the two germline ends. The CDR3 sequence is 14 residues long. CDR3 sequence (DNA): TGTGCCAGCAGTTCCGGTAGCTCCTACAATGAGCAGTTCTTC. This sequence encodes CASSSGSSYNEQFF.

The chain links TRBV28 to TRBJ2-1; D remains unclear. Germline V CDR1 and CDR2: MDHEN, SYDVKM. The CDR3 is 14 residues long. Trimming removed 1 base from V and 2 bases from J, with 6 bases in between. The CDR3 DNA reads as TGTGCCAGCAGTTTATCGGTCGCCTACAATGAGCAGTTCTTC. It encodes CASSLSVAYNEQFF.

Comment on this clone: In the same sample, other DNA sequences code for this CDR3. This chain joins TRBV27 and TRBJ2-7; 7 nucleotides line up with TRBD1. The CDR3 consists of 12 residues. In germline, CDR1 is MNHEY, CDR2 SMNVEV (reference sequence). J lost 3 bases, V lost 5 bases, and 1 base had no gene match. DNA of the CDR3: TGTGCCAGCAGTCACAGGGGCTACGAGCAGTACTTC. Encoded protein: CASSHRGYEQYF.

V is TRBV9 and J is TRBJ1-1; the match to TRBD1 covers 9 bases. This CDR3 has 18 residues. J gave up 1 base and V 0 bases, and 10 bases lay outside the gene matches. The germline V gene encodes CDR1 SGDLS and CDR2 YYNGEE. This CDR3 is CASSVAVRDREGNTEAFF. The CDR3 DNA follows: TGTGCCAGCAGCGTAGCTGTACGGGACAGGGAGGGGAACACTGAAGCTTTCTTT. The whole variable domain, remainder taken from reference TRBV9 and TRBJ1-1, is DSGVTQTPKHLITATGQRVTLRCSPRSGDLSVYWYQQSLDQGLQFLIQYYNGEERAKGNILERFSAQQFPDLHSELNLSSLELGDSALYFCASSVAVRDREGNTEAFFGQGTRLTVV.

The V call is TRBV25-1, the J call TRBJ1-6; 7 bases line up with TRBD1. Germline CDR1 MGHDK, CDR2 SYGVNS. CDR3 length: 15 residues. J was trimmed by 8 bases and V by 3 bases; bases with no gene match: 7. The CDR3 DNA sequence: TGTGCCAGCAGTGAGACTGGGACAGACGATTCACCCCTCCACTTT. As protein: CASSETGTDDSPLHF.

The genes are TRBV27 and TRBJ2-7; 8 bases agree with TRBD2. The germline V gene encodes CDR1 MNHEY and CDR2 SMNVEV (reference sequence). This CDR3 is 16 amino acids long. The J segment lost 3 bases and the V segment lost 3 bases, leaving 10 bases of the junction unmatched. In nucleotides, the CDR3 is TGTGCCAGCAGTTTTCTTATAGCGGGACCACTCTACGAGCAGTACTTC. It codes for CASSFLIAGPLYEQYF.

The V and J genes are TRBV29-1 and TRBJ1-1, with a possible D match to TRBD1 (5 bases). V shed 4 bases and J shed 5 bases, with 11 bases lying between them. Looked up from germline, CDR1 is SQVTM and CDR2 is ANQGSEA. This CDR3 contains 12 residues. CDR3 loop: CSVVRGGTEAFF. CDR3 bases: TGCAGCGTTGTGAGGGGAGGGACTGAAGCTTTCTTT. Full variable domain (remainder filled in from reference TRBV29-1 and TRBJ1-1): SAVISQKPSRDICQRGTSLTIQCQVDSQVTMMFWYRQQPGQSLTLIATANQGSEATYESGFVIDKFPISRPNLTFSTLTVSNMSPEDSSIYLCSVVRGGTEAFFGQGTRLTVV.

The chain joins TRBV6-5 to TRBJ1-2, with 11 bases lining up with TRBD1. Germline CDR1 reads MNHEY; CDR2 reads SVGAGI. This CDR3 is built from 13 residues. V was clipped by 7 bases and J by 8 bases; unmatched bases: 6. The CDR3 coding sequence is TGTGCCAGCAAGGGACAGGGGGTGCTGGGCTACACCTTC. It specifies CASKGQGVLGYTF.

The gene calls are TRBV5-1 and TRBJ2-2, with D hard to call. V lost 3 bases and J lost 4, with 10 bases in between. Germline lookup yields CDR1 SGHRS and CDR2 YFSETQ. The CDR3 consists of 14 residues. Here the CDR3 DNA reads TGCGCCAGCAGCTCCAATAGAGGCACCGGGGAGCTGTTTTTT. Translating it yields CASSSNRGTGELFF. Combining the CDR3 with reference TRBV5-1 and TRBJ2-2 gives the whole variable domain KAGVTQTPRYLIKTRGQQVTLSCSPISGHRSVSWYQQTPGQGLQFLFEYFSETQRNKGNFPGRFSGRQFSNSRSEMNVSTLELGDSALYLCASSSNRGTGELFFGEGSRLTVL.

The chain recombines TRBV7-6 with TRBJ1-1; D is uncertain. This CDR3 has 14 residues. From germline, CDR1 is SGHVS and CDR2 FNYEAQ. V lost 3 bases to trimming and J lost 1 base, with 9 bases between them. CDR3 sequence: CASSLAGPNTEAFF. The CDR3 bases are TGTGCCAGCAGCTTGGCAGGTCCGAACACTGAAGCTTTCTTT.

The chain recombines TRBV5-1 with TRBJ2-7, with a weak D call TRBD2 (7 bases). Germline V gives CDR1 SGHRS, CDR2 YFSETQ. V was clipped by 0 bases and J by 7 bases, with 14 bases between them. The CDR3 is 14 residues long. CDR3 nucleotides: TGCGCCAGCAGCTTGGAAGGGGGGGCGGGTGAGCAGTACTTC. Encoded protein: CASSLEGGAGEQYF. The full variable domain, completed using reference TRBV5-1 and TRBJ2-7, is KAGVTQTPRYLIKTRGQQVTLSCSPISGHRSVSWYQQTPGQGLQFLFEYFSETQRNKGNFPGRFSGRQFSNSRSEMNVSTLELGDSALYLCASSLEGGAGEQYFGPGTRLTVT.

The V gene is TRBV9, the J gene TRBJ1-2; D might be TRBD1 (6 bases). Germline-derived CDR1 and CDR2 are SGDLS and YYNGEE. The CDR3 extends over 15 amino acids. V gave up 7 bases and J gave up 2 bases, with 18 bases separating them. CDR3 sequence (DNA): TGTGCCAGCGGCGACACCGGGACACAAAACTATGGCTACACCTTC. It encodes CASGDTGTQNYGYTF.

J is TRBJ2-7 and V is TRBV30; 7 nucleotides align to TRBD1. The germline gives CDR1 GTSNPN, CDR2 SVGIG (reference sequence). The J segment lost 2 bases and the V segment lost 8 bases, leaving 12 bases of the junction unmatched. The CDR3 is 14 amino acids. CDR3 nucleotides: TGTGCCCGCGTTACAGGGGTCTGGCCCTACGAGCAGTACTTC. Translating gives CARVTGVWPYEQYF. Combining the CDR3 with reference TRBV30 and TRBJ2-7 gives the whole variable domain SQTIHQWPATLVQPVGSPLSLECTVEGTSNPNLYWYRQAAGRGLQLLFYSVGIGQISSEVPQNLSASRPQDRQFILSSKKLLLSDSGFYLCARVTGVWPYEQYFGPGTRLTVT.

The rearrangement links TRBV19 to TRBJ1-6, with D hard to call. The CDR3 runs 13 residues. Germline V lookup: CDR1 LNHDA, CDR2 SQIVND (reference sequence). V was trimmed by 3 bases and J by 8 bases, leaving 8 bases between them. The CDR3 region has the DNA TGTGCCAGTAGTATTGTGGGAGATTCACCCCTCCACTTT. This gives the protein CASSIVGDSPLHF.

V gene TRBV28 combines with J gene TRBJ2-7; D uncertain. The ends were cut back, 8 bases at V and 4 bases at J, with 9 bases in the middle. CDR1 and CDR2 (germline): MDHEN, SYDVKM. The CDR3 length is 11 residues. CDR3 in amino acids: CASGPRYEQYF. CDR3 DNA sequence: TGTGCCAGCGGCCCCCGTTACGAGCAGTACTTC.

The CDR3 DNA is TGCGCCAGCAGCCCAGGGACAGACTTGGGCTACACCTTC. The encoded protein is CASSPGTDLGYTF. The V and J genes are TRBV5-1 and TRBJ1-2, with TRBD1 matching 7 bases. The CDR3 totals 13 residues. Germline V lookup: CDR1 SGHRS, CDR2 YFSETQ. Germline trimming cut 4 bases from V and 8 bases from J; bases unmatched to any gene: 8.

The chain uses TRBV28 and TRBJ1-5, with 7 positions matching TRBD1. CDR1 and CDR2 from the germline V gene are MDHEN and SYDVKM. The length of the CDR3 is 15 residues. V gave up 5 bases and J gave up 0 bases; unmatched junction bases: 4. In DNA form, the CDR3 reads TGTGCCAGCAGTCCCGGGACAGATAGCAATCAGCCCCAGCATTTT. Protein sequence: CASSPGTDSNQPQHF.

Concerning this clone itself: Other DNA sequences within the sample encode an identical CDR3. The J gene is TRBJ2-7, the V gene TRBV11-2; D not resolved. Germline CDR1 SGHAT, CDR2 FQNNGV. Trimming removed 1 base from V and 3 bases from J, with 4 bases in between. This CDR3 is built from 12 residues. The CDR3 coding sequence is TGTGCCAGCAGCTTAGGTAGCTACGAGCAGTACTTC. Its translation: CASSLGSYEQYF. The full variable domain, its missing parts supplied by reference TRBV11-2 and TRBJ2-7, is EAGVAQSPRYKIIEKRQSVAFWCNPISGHATLYWYQQILGQGPKLLIQFQNNGVVDDSQLPKDRFSAERLKGVDSTLKIQPAKLEDSAVYLCASSLGSYEQYFGPGTRLTVT.

This chain links TRBV29-1 with TRBJ2-2; D is uncertain. Germline V lookup: CDR1 SQVTM, CDR2 ANQGSEA. Trimming cost V 6 bases and J 5 bases, with 13 bases left between them. The CDR3 has 13 amino acids. DNA for the CDR3: TGCAGCGTGATCTACAGCCCAACCGGGGAGCTGTTTTTT. Amino acids: CSVIYSPTGELFF.

CDR3 in amino acids: CASRRTGEQETQYF. The CDR3 region has the DNA TGTGCCAGCAGGCGTACAGGGGAACAAGAGACCCAGTACTTC. This chain connects TRBV28 to TRBJ2-5; 7 positions agree with TRBD1. This CDR3 is built from 14 residues. After removal of 6 bases from V and 2 bases from J, the junction contained 6 bases not matched to a gene. Looked up from germline, CDR1 is MDHEN and CDR2 is SYDVKM.